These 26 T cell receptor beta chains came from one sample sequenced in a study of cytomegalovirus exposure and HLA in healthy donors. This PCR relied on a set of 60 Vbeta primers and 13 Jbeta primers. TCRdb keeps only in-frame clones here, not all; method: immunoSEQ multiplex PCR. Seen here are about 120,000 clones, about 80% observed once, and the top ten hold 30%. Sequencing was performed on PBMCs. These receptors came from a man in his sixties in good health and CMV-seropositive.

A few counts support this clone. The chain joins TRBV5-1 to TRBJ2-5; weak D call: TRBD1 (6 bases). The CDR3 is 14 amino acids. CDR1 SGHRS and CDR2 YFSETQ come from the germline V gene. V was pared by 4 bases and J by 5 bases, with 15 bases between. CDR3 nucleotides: TGCGCCAGCAGCCCACAGGGAACGGGGGAGACCCAGTACTTC. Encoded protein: CASSPQGTGETQYF.

The CDR3 DNA sequence: TGTGCCAGTAGTACCCAGGCTTCGGGGCAGCCCCAGCATTTT. It translates to CASSTQASGQPQHF. This chain links TRBV19 with TRBJ1-5; no firm D call. V lost 4 bases and J 7 bases, leaving 14 bases between the germline ends. In germline, CDR1 is LNHDA, CDR2 SQIVND (reference sequence). This CDR3 has 14 amino acids.

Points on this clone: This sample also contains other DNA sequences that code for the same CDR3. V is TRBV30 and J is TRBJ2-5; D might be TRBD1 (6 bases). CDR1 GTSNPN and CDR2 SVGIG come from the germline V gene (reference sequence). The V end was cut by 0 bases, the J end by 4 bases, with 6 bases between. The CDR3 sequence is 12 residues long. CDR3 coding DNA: TGTGCCTGGAGTGTACAGGGAGAGACCCAGTACTTC. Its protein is CAWSVQGETQYF.

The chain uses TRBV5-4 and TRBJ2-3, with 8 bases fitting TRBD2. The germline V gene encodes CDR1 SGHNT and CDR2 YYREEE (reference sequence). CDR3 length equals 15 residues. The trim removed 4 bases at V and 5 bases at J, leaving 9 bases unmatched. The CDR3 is CASSPRLAGLDTQYF. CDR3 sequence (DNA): TGTGCCAGCAGCCCGAGGCTAGCGGGTCTAGATACGCAGTATTTT.

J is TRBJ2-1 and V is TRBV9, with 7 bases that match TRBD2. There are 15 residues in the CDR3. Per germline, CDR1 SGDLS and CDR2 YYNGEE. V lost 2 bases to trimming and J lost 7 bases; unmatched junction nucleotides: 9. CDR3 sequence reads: CASSVEGGPLNEQFF. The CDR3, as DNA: TGTGCCAGCAGCGTTGAGGGAGGGCCCTTAAATGAGCAGTTCTTC.

Written as DNA, the CDR3 is TGTGCCAGCAGTTACCTTGGACTAGCTTTAGGCAATGAGCAGTTCTTC. This translates into CASSYLGLALGNEQFF. The chain is built from TRBV6-6 and TRBJ2-1, with TRBD2 matching 8 bases. CDR3 size: 16 residues. The V gene's germline CDR1 is MNHNY and CDR2 SVGAGI (reference sequence). V lost 2 bases to trimming and J lost 6 bases; unmatched junction nucleotides: 9.

CDR3 coding DNA: TGTGCCAGCAGCCACAGACAGGCGGGCTACACCTTC. Translation: CASSHRQAGYTF. The J gene is TRBJ1-2, the V gene TRBV9; perhaps TRBD1 as D (6 bases). Germline V lookup: CDR1 SGDLS, CDR2 YYNGEE. V gave up 4 bases and J gave up 8 bases, with 12 bases separating them. The CDR3 covers 12 residues. Using reference TRBV9 and TRBJ1-2 for the parts outside the CDR3, the full variable domain is DSGVTQTPKHLITATGQRVTLRCSPRSGDLSVYWYQQSLDQGLQFLIQYYNGEERAKGNILERFSAQQFPDLHSELNLSSLELGDSALYFCASSHRQAGYTFGSGTRLTVV.

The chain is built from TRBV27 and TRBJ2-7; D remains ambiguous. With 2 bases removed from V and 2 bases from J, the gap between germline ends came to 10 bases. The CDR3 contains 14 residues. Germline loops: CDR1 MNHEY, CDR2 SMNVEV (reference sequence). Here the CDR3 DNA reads TGTGCCAGCAGTTTAAGCCAGGCGACCTACGAGCAGTACTTC. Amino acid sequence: CASSLSQATYEQYF.

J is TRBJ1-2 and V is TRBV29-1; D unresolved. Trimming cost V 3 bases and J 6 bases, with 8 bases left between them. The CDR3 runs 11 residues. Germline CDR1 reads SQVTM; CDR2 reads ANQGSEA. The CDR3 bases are TGCAGCGTTGAGGGCAACGATGGCTACACCTTC. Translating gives CSVEGNDGYTF.

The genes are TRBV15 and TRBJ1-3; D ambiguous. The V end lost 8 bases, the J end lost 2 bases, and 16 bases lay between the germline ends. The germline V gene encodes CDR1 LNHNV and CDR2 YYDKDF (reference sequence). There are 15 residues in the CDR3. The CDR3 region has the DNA TGTGCCACCGCGGAAGGTTTATTTCCTGGAAACACCATATATTTT. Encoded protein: CATAEGLFPGNTIYF.

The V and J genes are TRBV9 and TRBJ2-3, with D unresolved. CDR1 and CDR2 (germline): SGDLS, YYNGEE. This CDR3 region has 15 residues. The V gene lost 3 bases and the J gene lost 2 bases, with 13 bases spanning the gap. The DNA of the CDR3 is TGTGCCAGCAGCGCTTTGACCGGGTTCACAGATACGCAGTATTTT. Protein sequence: CASSALTGFTDTQYF.

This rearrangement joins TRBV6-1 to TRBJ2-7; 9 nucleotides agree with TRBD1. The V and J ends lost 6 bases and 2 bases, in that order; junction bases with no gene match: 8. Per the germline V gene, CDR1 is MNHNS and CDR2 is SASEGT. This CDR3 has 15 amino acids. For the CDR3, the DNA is TGTGCCAGCAGCGCCTGGGGGGACAGGGCCTACGAGCAGTACTTC. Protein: CASSAWGDRAYEQYF.

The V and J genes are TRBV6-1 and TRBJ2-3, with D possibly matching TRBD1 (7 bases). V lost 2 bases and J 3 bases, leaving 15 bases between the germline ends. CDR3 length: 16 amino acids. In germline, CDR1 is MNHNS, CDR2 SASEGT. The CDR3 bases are TGTGCCAGCAGTGAATTGGCAGGGGGGAGGACAGATACGCAGTATTTT. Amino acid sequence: CASSELAGGRTDTQYF.

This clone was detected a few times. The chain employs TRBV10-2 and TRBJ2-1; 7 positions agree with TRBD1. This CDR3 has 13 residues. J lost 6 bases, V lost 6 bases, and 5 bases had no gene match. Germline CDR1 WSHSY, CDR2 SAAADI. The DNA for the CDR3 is TGCGCCAGCAGCGGGACAGAGTCCAATGAGCAGTTCTTC. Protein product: CASSGTESNEQFF.

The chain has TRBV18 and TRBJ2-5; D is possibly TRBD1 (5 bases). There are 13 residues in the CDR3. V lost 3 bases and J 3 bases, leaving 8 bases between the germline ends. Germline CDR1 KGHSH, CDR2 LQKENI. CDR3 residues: CASSPGPKETQYF. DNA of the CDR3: TGTGCCAGCTCACCGGGGCCAAAAGAGACCCAGTACTTC.

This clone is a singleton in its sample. The CDR3 coding sequence is TGTGCCTGGAATCAGGTGAACACTGAAGCTTTCTTT. It codes for CAWNQVNTEAFF. The chain couples TRBV30 to TRBJ1-1, with D unresolved. The V and J ends lost 4 bases and 0 bases respectively, with 6 bases between them. Germline CDR1 is GTSNPN and CDR2 is SVGIG (reference sequence). The CDR3 is made up of 12 amino acids.

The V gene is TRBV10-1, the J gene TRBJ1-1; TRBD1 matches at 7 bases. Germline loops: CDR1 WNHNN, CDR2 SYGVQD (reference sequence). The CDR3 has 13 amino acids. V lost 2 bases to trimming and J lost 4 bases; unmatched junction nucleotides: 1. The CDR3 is CASSEAGGTEAFF. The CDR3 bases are TGCGCCAGCAGTGAGGCAGGGGGCACTGAAGCTTTCTTT.

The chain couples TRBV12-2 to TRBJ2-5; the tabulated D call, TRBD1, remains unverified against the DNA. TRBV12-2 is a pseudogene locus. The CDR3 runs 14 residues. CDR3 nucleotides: TGTGCAAGTCGCTTAGAGTACAGGAAAGAGACCCAGTACTTC. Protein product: CASRLEYRKETQYF.

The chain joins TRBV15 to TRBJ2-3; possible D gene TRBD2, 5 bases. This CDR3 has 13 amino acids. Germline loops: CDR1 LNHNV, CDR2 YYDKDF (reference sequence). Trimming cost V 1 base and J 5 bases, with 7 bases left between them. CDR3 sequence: CATSRGEGDTQYF. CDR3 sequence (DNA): TGTGCCACCAGCAGAGGTGAGGGAGATACGCAGTATTTT. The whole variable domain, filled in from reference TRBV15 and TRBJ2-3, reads DAMVIQNPRYQVTQFGKPVTLSCSQTLNHNVMYWYQQKSSQAPKLLFHYYDKDFNNEADTPDNFQSRRPNTSFCFLDIRSPGLGDTAMYLCATSRGEGDTQYFGPGTRLTVL.

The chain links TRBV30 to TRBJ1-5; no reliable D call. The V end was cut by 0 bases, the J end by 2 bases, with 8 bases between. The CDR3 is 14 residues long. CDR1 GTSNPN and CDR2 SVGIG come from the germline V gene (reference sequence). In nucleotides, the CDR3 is TGTGCCTGGAGTGTACGGGGTGGCAATCAGCCCCAGCATTTT. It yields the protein CAWSVRGGNQPQHF.

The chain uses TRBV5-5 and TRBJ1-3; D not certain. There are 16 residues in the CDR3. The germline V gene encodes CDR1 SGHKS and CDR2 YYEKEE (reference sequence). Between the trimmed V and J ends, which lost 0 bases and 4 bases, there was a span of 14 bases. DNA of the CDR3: TGTGCCAGCAGCTTGGAACTCTTTACGCTCGGAAACACCATATATTTT. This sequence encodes CASSLELFTLGNTIYF.

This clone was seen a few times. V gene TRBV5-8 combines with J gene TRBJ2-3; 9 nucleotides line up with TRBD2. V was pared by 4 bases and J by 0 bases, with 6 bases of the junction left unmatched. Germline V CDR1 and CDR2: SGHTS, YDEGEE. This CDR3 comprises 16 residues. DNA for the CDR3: TGTGCCAGCAGCCCCCGACTAGCGGCAAGCACAGATACGCAGTATTTT. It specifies CASSPRLAASTDTQYF.

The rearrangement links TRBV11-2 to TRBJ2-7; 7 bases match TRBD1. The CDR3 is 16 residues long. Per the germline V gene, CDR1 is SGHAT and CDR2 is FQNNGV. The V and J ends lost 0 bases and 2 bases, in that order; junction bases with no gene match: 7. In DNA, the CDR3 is TGTGCCAGCAGCTTAGAGGGCGGCAGGGGGACCTACGAGCAGTACTTC. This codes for CASSLEGGRGTYEQYF.

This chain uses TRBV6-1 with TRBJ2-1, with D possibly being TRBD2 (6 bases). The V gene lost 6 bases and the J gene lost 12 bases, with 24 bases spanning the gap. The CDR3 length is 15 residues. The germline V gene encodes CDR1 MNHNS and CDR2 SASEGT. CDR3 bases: TGTGCCAGCAGCCCTCGACCGGGGGTGGCAATGGTGCAGTTCTTC. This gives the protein CASSPRPGVAMVQFF.

This chain's CDR3 is CASSPLPGDNEQFF. For the CDR3, the DNA is TGCGCCAGCAGTCCTCTCCCCGGAGACAATGAGCAGTTCTTC. The V and J genes are TRBV5-1 and TRBJ2-1, with no clear D. Trimming stripped 5 bases from V and 5 bases from J, with 14 bases between. The CDR3 consists of 14 residues. CDR1 and CDR2 (germline): SGHRS, YFSETQ.

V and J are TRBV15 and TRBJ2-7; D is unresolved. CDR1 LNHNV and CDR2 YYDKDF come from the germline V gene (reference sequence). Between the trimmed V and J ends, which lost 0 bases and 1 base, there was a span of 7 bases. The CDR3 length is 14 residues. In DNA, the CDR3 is TGTGCCACCAGCAGAGATACCGGGTCCTACGAGCAGTACTTC. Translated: CATSRDTGSYEQYF.